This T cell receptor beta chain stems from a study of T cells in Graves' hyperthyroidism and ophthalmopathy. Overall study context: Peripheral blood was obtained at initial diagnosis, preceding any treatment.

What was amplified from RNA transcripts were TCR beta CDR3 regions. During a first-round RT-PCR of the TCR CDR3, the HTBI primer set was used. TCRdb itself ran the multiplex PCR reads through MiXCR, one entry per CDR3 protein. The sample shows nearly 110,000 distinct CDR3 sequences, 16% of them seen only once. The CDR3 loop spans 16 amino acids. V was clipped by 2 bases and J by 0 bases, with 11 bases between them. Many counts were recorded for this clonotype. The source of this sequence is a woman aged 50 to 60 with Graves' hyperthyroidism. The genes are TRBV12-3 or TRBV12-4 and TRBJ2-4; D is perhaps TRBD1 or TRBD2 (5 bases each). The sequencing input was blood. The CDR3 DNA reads TGTGCCAGCAGTTTATGGGGGTTGGGAGCCAAAAACATTCAGTACTTC. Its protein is CASSLWGLGAKNIQYF.